The 4 T cell receptor beta chains presented below share a single source sample, sequenced in a study of beta chain features in type 1 diabetes. Findings of the study overall: Among all four CD4+ subsets, Type 1 diabetes patients had TCRB CDR3s that were moderately but significantly shorter.

Their antigen targets remain unknown. The whole isolated RNA underwent reverse transcription, so sequencing captured expressed TCRB transcripts. Libraries were prepared by immunoSEQ multiplex PCR; TCRdb keeps only in-frame clonotypes and omits some of them. The sample includes fewer than 30,000 clones, 45% to 65% seen only once; the top ten take approximately 1.5%. Source material: Tregs from blood. These receptor sequences come from a woman under 30 with type 1 diabetes.

The chain has TRBV7-3 and TRBJ2-1; 8 bases match TRBD1. Germline CDR1 and CDR2: SGHTA and FQGTGA. Trimming removed 2 bases from V and 7 bases from J; junction bases left unmatched: 7. The CDR3 sequence is 15 residues long. DNA for the CDR3: TGTGCCAGCAGCTTAGGGACAGGAGATTATAATGAGCAGTTCTTC. It specifies CASSLGTGDYNEQFF. The full variable domain, with the rest looked up from reference TRBV7-3 and TRBJ2-1, is GAGVSQTPSNKVTEKGKYVELRCDPISGHTALYWYRQSLGQGPEFLIYFQGTGAADDSGLPNDRFFAVRPEGSVSTLKIQRTERGDSAVYLCASSLGTGDYNEQFFGPGTRLTVL.

This clone turned up a few times. The chain joins TRBV7-2 to TRBJ1-1; D gene uncertain. This CDR3 comprises 13 residues. The V gene lost 2 bases and the J gene lost 2 bases, with 6 bases spanning the gap. Germline V gene data show CDR1 as SGHTA and CDR2 as FQGNSA. The CDR3 region is CASSLRANTEAFF. CDR3 sequence (DNA): TGTGCCAGCAGCTTACGAGCTAACACTGAAGCTTTCTTT.

This chain connects TRBV27 to TRBJ1-1; D not resolved. The length of the CDR3 is 13 residues. Per germline, CDR1 MNHEY and CDR2 SMNVEV (reference sequence). The V and J ends lost 4 bases and 4 bases respectively, with 10 bases between them. This chain's CDR3 is CASSSRMSTEAFF. The DNA for the CDR3 is TGTGCCAGCAGTTCCAGAATGTCCACTGAAGCTTTCTTT.

The rearrangement joins TRBV7-9 to TRBJ2-1; 9 nucleotides line up with TRBD2. With 3 bases clipped from V and 7 bases from J, the junction kept 4 bases outside the gene matches. Germline values: CDR1 SEHNR, CDR2 FQNEAQ (reference sequence). This CDR3 comprises 14 residues. The CDR3 sequence: CASSFLLAGNEQFF. As DNA, the CDR3 is TGTGCCAGCAGCTTCCTACTAGCGGGTAATGAGCAGTTCTTC. The full variable domain, rest sourced from reference TRBV7-9 and TRBJ2-1, is DTGVSQNPRHKITKRGQNVTFRCDPISEHNRLYWYRQTLGQGPEFLTYFQNEAQLEKSRLLSDRFSAERPKGSFSTLEIQRTEQGDSAMYLCASSFLLAGNEQFFGPGTRLTVL.